A single sample is the source of the 24 T cell receptor beta chains below, sequenced in a study of T cell responses to AZD1222 COVID-19 vaccine. Some clones are missing from TCRdb's copy, which holds only in-frame ones; the method was immunoSEQ multiplex PCR. In the table there are roughly 110,000 clones, approximately 92% of which are singletons. The specimen comprised peripheral blood, sampled 28 days after the second AZD1222 dose. These receptors all come from an adult who received the AZD1222 COVID-19 vaccine.

This clone was found a few times. Other DNA sequences in this sample translate to the same CDR3. The gene calls are TRBV7-9 and TRBJ2-7; tentative D call: TRBD2 (5 bases). The ends were cut back, 5 bases at V and 2 bases at J, with 10 bases in the middle. The CDR3 length is 13 residues. Looked up from germline, CDR1 is SEHNR and CDR2 is FQNEAQ (reference sequence). CDR3 region: CASSPRGPYEQYF. CDR3 sequence (DNA): TGTGCCAGCAGCCCCAGAGGGCCCTACGAGCAGTACTTC.

The V gene is TRBV7-9, the J gene TRBJ1-5; D uncertain. The CDR3 has 12 residues. In germline, CDR1 is SEHNR, CDR2 FQNEAQ (reference sequence). V gave up 5 bases and J gave up 7 bases, with 9 bases separating them. CDR3 amino acids: CASSPGPQPQHF. CDR3 DNA: TGTGCCAGCAGCCCTGGACCCCAGCCCCAGCATTTT. Combining the CDR3 with reference TRBV7-9 and TRBJ1-5 gives the whole variable domain DTGVSQNPRHKITKRGQNVTFRCDPISEHNRLYWYRQTLGQGPEFLTYFQNEAQLEKSRLLSDRFSAERPKGSFSTLEIQRTEQGDSAMYLCASSPGPQPQHFGDGTRLSIL.

This clone occurred once. CDR3 loop: CASSRAAYEQYF. DNA for the CDR3: TGTGCCAGCAGCAGGGCCGCCTACGAGCAGTACTTC. The rearrangement joins TRBV7-2 to TRBJ2-7; D call uncertain. Germline CDR1 is SGHTA and CDR2 is FQGNSA. The CDR3 covers 12 residues. V was pared by 5 bases and J by 2 bases, with 7 bases between. Full variable domain (outside the CDR3, taken from reference TRBV7-2 and TRBJ2-7): GAGVSQSPSNKVTEKGKDVELRCDPISGHTALYWYRQSLGQGLEFLIYFQGNSAPDKSGLPSDRFSAERTGGSVSTLTIQRTQQEDSAVYLCASSRAAYEQYFGPGTRLTVT.

The V and J genes are TRBV30 and TRBJ1-1, with TRBD1 identical over 11 bases. Per the germline V gene, CDR1 is GTSNPN and CDR2 is SVGIG (reference sequence). This CDR3 has 15 residues. V dropped 1 base and J dropped 10; count of bases not matched to a gene: 11. CDR3 residues: CAWSAGTGTGGSAFF. In DNA form, the CDR3 reads TGTGCCTGGAGTGCAGGAACGGGGACAGGGGGATCAGCTTTCTTT.

The rearrangement links TRBV7-2 to TRBJ2-1; a weak D match, TRBD2 (6 bases). V lost 1 base and J 4 bases, leaving 11 bases between the germline ends. The CDR3 sequence is 15 residues long. The germline gives CDR1 SGHTA, CDR2 FQGNSA. This chain's CDR3 is CASSLDRGTYNEQFF. DNA of the CDR3: TGTGCCAGCAGCTTAGATCGCGGGACGTACAATGAGCAGTTCTTC.

The CDR3 loop is CASSLAGSGGDNEQFF. In DNA form, the CDR3 reads TGCGCCAGCAGCTTGGCCGGTAGCGGGGGAGACAATGAGCAGTTCTTC. V is TRBV5-1 and J is TRBJ2-1; 9 bases align to TRBD2. Looked up from germline, CDR1 is SGHRS and CDR2 is YFSETQ. The CDR3 runs 16 residues. Trimming took 0 bases from V and 5 from J; bases not matched to a gene: 6.

The chain couples TRBV5-1 to TRBJ2-1; 7 nucleotides agree with TRBD2. With 4 bases clipped from V and 9 bases from J, the junction kept 16 bases outside the gene matches. The CDR3 covers 16 residues. Germline loops: CDR1 SGHRS, CDR2 YFSETQ. CDR3 nucleotide sequence: TGCGCCAGCAGCATAAATAGCGGGCCCAACCAGGGTGAGCAGTTCTTC. Translated, it gives CASSINSGPNQGEQFF.

V usage is TRBV6-4 and J usage is TRBJ2-7; 12 bases agree with TRBD2. The germline V gene encodes CDR1 MRHNA and CDR2 SNTAGT. The CDR3 sequence is 19 residues long. Trimming removed 2 bases from V and 2 bases from J; junction bases left unmatched: 13. In DNA form, the CDR3 reads TGTGCCAGCAGTGACCCTAGACTAGCGGGAGTTTCCCTCCCCTACGAGCAGTACTTC. Encoded protein: CASSDPRLAGVSLPYEQYF.

J is TRBJ1-5 and V is TRBV11-2, with TRBD1 as a possible D gene (5 bases). Trimming removed 5 bases from V and 7 bases from J, with 9 bases in between. Germline lookup yields CDR1 SGHAT and CDR2 FQNNGV. The CDR3 has 12 amino acids. In DNA form, the CDR3 reads TGTGCCAGCAGCACGAGGGGACAGCCCCAGCATTTT. The encoded protein is CASSTRGQPQHF.

V and J are TRBV7-9 and TRBJ1-1; D remains unclear. CDR3 length: 13 residues. V dropped 3 bases and J dropped 1 base, with 6 bases sitting between them. Per the germline V gene, CDR1 is SEHNR and CDR2 is FQNEAQ (reference sequence). CDR3 protein: CASSFGENTEAFF. The CDR3 DNA reads as TGTGCCAGCAGCTTTGGAGAGAACACTGAAGCTTTCTTT.

The rearrangement links TRBV7-3 to TRBJ2-1; D is unclear. V gave up 2 bases and J gave up 4 bases, with 12 bases separating them. The CDR3 loop spans 15 amino acids. The V gene's germline CDR1 is SGHTA and CDR2 FQGTGA. The CDR3 loop is CASSLEARQYNEQFF. The CDR3 DNA is TGTGCCAGCAGCTTAGAGGCTAGGCAATACAATGAGCAGTTCTTC.

V usage is TRBV20-1 and J usage is TRBJ1-1; D uncertain. The ends were cut back, 6 bases at V and 11 bases at J, with 16 bases in the middle. Germline lookup yields CDR1 DFQATT and CDR2 SNEGSKA (reference sequence). The CDR3 is 11 amino acids. CDR3 nucleotide sequence: TGCAGTGCCTCTCCGGCAGTTGACGCTTTCTTT. Protein product: CSASPAVDAFF.

V gene TRBV10-1 combines with J gene TRBJ2-3; 8 bases are a match to TRBD1. The CDR3 loop spans 16 amino acids. Germline CDR1 reads WNHNN; CDR2 reads SYGVQD (reference sequence). J was trimmed by 5 bases and V by 6 bases; bases with no gene match: 13. As DNA, the CDR3 is TGCGCCAGCAGGGCCATGGTCAGGGGGCGTGGAGATACGCAGTATTTT. Protein product: CASRAMVRGRGDTQYF.

V gene TRBV6-2 or TRBV6-3 combines with J gene TRBJ1-2; unclear D gene. The CDR3 length is 12 residues. V dropped 0 bases and J dropped 4 bases, with 3 bases sitting between them. Germline V gene lookup returns CDR1 MNHEY and CDR2 SVGEGT. CDR3 region: CASSYSSYGYTF. The DNA for the CDR3 is TGTGCCAGCAGTTACTCGTCCTATGGCTACACCTTC.

This rearrangement joins TRBV25-1 to TRBJ2-1; TRBD1 matches at 11 bases. In germline, CDR1 is MGHDK, CDR2 SYGVNS. J was trimmed by 2 bases and V by 4 bases; bases with no gene match: 4. This CDR3 region has 16 residues. CDR3 residues: CASSGPGQGAYNEQFF. CDR3 bases: TGTGCCAGCAGTGGCCCGGGACAGGGGGCCTACAATGAGCAGTTCTTC.

The chain couples TRBV18 to TRBJ1-1, with 7 bases aligning to TRBD1. The germline gives CDR1 KGHSH, CDR2 LQKENI. The V gene end was trimmed by 6 bases and the J gene end by 10 bases; junction bases not matched to a gene: 11. There are 13 residues in the CDR3. CDR3 region: CASSGTVGTGAFF. The CDR3 nucleotides are TGTGCCAGCTCCGGGACAGTGGGGACGGGAGCTTTCTTT.

V is TRBV4-1 and J is TRBJ2-3; D possibly matches TRBD1 or TRBD2 (6 bases each). CDR1 and CDR2 (germline): MGHRA, YSYEKL. This CDR3 contains 15 residues. V was clipped by 2 bases and J by 5 bases, with 14 bases between them. Here the CDR3 reads CASSQFTGRIDTQYF. The CDR3 DNA follows: TGCGCCAGCAGCCAATTCACAGGGAGGATAGATACGCAGTATTTT.

The V and J genes are TRBV5-1 and TRBJ1-3; D is ambiguous. Germline lookup yields CDR1 SGHRS and CDR2 YFSETQ. V gave up 0 bases and J gave up 0 bases, with 7 bases separating them. The CDR3 has 15 residues. Here the CDR3 DNA reads TGCGCCAGCAGCTTGGACAGTTTCTCTGGAAACACCATATATTTT. It encodes CASSLDSFSGNTIYF.

The rearrangement uses TRBV9 and TRBJ1-1; 9 bases are shared with TRBD1. Germline values: CDR1 SGDLS, CDR2 YYNGEE. The CDR3 contains 18 residues. Trimming cost V 4 bases and J 2 bases; bases outside gene matches: 15. The CDR3 DNA follows: TGTGCCAGCAGCCTTGACCCCTCGCCGGGACAGGGCAACACTGAAGCTTTCTTT. It specifies CASSLDPSPGQGNTEAFF.

The J gene is TRBJ2-1, the V gene TRBV5-1; D is unresolved. Germline V lookup: CDR1 SGHRS, CDR2 YFSETQ. The CDR3 loop spans 13 amino acids. The germline V and J ends were trimmed by 0 bases and 5 bases, with 6 bases remaining between them. For the CDR3, the DNA is TGCGCCAGCAGCTTGGCGCAGAACAATGAGCAGTTCTTC. This gives the protein CASSLAQNNEQFF.

The chain combines TRBV6-5 with TRBJ1-5, with D possibly TRBD1 on 5 matching bases. In germline, CDR1 is MNHEY, CDR2 SVGAGI. The ends were cut back, 7 bases at V and 2 bases at J, with 12 bases in the middle. This CDR3 region has 14 residues. CDR3 nucleotide sequence: TGTGCCAGCACTCCACGGGGGGGCAATCAGCCCCAGCATTTT. This translates into CASTPRGGNQPQHF.

This clone was seen once. The chain joins TRBV5-1 to TRBJ1-1; 7 nucleotides align to TRBD1. The germline V gene encodes CDR1 SGHRS and CDR2 YFSETQ. Losses at the gene ends were 0 bases for V and 4 bases for J; bases not matched to a gene: 6. The CDR3 sequence is 15 residues long. Here the CDR3 DNA reads TGCGCCAGCAGCTTGGCCGACAGGGAGGGCACTGAAGCTTTCTTT. Amino acids: CASSLADREGTEAFF.

The chain uses TRBV7-2 and TRBJ2-3; 7 nucleotides align to TRBD2. The CDR3 runs to 16 residues. V trimming: 5 bases; J trimming: 2 bases; junction bases outside the gene matches: 10. CDR1 SGHTA and CDR2 FQGNSA come from the germline V gene. The CDR3, as DNA: TGTGCCAGCAGCGCCCGAGCTAGCGGATTCACAGATACGCAGTATTTT. It yields the protein CASSARASGFTDTQYF.

This rearrangement joins TRBV7-2 to TRBJ2-1; TRBD2 matches at 11 bases. The CDR3 runs to 17 residues. Looked up from germline, CDR1 is SGHTA and CDR2 is FQGNSA. V lost 3 bases and J lost 6; bases outside the gene matches: 10. The CDR3 DNA follows: TGTGCCAGCAGCTTGGGTGATAGCGGGAGGGCCTTCAATGAGCAGTTCTTC. Amino acids: CASSLGDSGRAFNEQFF.